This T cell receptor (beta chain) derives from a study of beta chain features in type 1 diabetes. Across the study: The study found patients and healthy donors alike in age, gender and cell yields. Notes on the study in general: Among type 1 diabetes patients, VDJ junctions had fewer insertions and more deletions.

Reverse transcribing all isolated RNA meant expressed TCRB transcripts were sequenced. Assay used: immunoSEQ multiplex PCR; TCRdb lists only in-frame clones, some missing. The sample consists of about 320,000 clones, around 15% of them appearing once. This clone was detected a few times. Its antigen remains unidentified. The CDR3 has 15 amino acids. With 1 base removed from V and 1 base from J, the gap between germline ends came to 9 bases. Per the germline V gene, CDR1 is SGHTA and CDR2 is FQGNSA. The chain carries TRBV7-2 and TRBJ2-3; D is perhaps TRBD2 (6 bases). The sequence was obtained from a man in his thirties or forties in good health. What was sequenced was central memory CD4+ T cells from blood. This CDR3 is CASSLVVAGTDTQYF. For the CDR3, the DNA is TGTGCCAGCAGCTTAGTTGTAGCGGGCACAGATACGCAGTATTTT.